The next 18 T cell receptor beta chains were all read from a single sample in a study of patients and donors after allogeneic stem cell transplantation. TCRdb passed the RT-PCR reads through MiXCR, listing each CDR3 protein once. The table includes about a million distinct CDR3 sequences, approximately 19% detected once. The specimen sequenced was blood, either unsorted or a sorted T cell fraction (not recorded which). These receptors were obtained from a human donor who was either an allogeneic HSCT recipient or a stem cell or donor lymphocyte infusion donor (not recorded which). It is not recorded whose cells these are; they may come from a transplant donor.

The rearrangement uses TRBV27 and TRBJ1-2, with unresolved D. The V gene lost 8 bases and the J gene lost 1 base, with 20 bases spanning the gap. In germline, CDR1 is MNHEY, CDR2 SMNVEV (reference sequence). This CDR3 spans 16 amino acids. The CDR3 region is CASAAEFTTLNYGYTF. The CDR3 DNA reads TGTGCCAGCGCAGCAGAGTTCACCACCCTTAACTATGGCTACACCTTC.

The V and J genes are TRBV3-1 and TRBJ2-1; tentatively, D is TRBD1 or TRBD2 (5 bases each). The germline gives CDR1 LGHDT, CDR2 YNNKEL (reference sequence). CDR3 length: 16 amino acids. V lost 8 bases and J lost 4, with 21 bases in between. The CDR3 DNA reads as TGTGCCAGCGGCGTGGGGTCCTGGGGGAGTTACAATGAGCAGTTCTTC. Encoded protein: CASGVGSWGSYNEQFF.

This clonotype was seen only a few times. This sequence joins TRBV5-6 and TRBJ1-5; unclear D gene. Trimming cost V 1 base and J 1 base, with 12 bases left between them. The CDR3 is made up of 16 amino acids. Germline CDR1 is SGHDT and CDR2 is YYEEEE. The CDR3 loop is CASSLRTPASNQPQHF. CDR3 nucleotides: TGTGCCAGCAGCTTGAGGACCCCCGCCAGCAATCAGCCCCAGCATTTT.

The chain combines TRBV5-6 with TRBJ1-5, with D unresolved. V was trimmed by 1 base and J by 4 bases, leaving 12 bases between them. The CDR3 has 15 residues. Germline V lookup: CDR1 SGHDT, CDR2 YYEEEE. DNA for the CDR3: TGTGCCAGCAGCTTGTCCCGGACGGAGAATCAGCCCCAGCATTTT. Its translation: CASSLSRTENQPQHF.

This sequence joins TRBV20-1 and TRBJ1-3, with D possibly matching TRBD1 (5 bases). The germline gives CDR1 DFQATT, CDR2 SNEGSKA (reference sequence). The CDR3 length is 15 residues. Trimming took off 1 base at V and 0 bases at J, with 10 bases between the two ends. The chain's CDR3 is CSARGGGGSGNTIYF. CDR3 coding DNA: TGCAGTGCTAGAGGCGGTGGGGGCTCTGGAAACACCATATATTTT.

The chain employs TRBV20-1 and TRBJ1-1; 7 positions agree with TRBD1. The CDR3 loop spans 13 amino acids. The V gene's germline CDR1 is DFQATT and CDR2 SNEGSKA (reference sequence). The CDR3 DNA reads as TGCAGCCTCGCTAACAGGGGAAACACTGAAGCTTTCTTT. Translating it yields CSLANRGNTEAFF.

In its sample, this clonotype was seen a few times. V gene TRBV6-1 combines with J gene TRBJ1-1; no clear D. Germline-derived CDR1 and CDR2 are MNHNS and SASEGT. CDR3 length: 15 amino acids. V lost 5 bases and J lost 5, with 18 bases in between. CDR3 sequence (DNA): TGTGCCAGCAGTCCCATTAGGAGATTGGGGACTGAAGCTTTCTTT. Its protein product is CASSPIRRLGTEAFF.

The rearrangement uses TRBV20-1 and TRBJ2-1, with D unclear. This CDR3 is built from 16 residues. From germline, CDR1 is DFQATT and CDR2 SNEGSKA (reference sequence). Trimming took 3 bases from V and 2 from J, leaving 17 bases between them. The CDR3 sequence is CSASRADVGPYNEQFF. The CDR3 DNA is TGCAGTGCTAGTAGGGCCGATGTAGGTCCCTACAATGAGCAGTTCTTC.

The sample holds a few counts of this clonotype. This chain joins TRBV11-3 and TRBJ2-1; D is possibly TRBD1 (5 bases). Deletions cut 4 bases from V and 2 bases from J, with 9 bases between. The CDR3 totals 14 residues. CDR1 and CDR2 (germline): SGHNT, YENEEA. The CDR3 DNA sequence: TGTGCCAGCAGCTCAGGGTACCCCTACAATGAGCAGTTCTTC. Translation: CASSSGYPYNEQFF.

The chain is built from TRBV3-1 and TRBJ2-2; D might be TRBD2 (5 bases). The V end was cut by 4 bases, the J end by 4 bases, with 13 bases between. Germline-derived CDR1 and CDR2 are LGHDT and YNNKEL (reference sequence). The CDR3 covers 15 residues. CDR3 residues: CASSPAGIITGELFF. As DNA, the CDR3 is TGTGCCAGCAGCCCCGCCGGGATTATCACCGGGGAGCTGTTTTTT.

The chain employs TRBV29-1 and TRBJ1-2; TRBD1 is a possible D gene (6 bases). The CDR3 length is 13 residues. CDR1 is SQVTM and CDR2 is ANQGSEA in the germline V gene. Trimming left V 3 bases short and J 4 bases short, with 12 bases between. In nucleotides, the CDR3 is TGCAGCGTTGAGGACAGACAGACCTATGGCTACACCTTC. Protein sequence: CSVEDRQTYGYTF.

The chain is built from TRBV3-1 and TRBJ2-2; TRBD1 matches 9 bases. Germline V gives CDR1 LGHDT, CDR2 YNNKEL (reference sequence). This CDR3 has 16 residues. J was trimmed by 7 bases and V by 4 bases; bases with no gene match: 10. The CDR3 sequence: CASSPPGQGYNGELFF. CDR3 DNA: TGTGCCAGCAGCCCTCCGGGACAGGGCTATAACGGGGAGCTGTTTTTT.

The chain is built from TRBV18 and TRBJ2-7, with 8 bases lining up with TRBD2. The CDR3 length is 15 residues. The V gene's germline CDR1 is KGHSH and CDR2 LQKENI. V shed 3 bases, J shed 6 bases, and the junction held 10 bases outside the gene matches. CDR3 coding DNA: TGTGCCAGCTCACCTCAAGGGACTAGGCGTGGCGAGCAGTACTTC. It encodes CASSPQGTRRGEQYF.

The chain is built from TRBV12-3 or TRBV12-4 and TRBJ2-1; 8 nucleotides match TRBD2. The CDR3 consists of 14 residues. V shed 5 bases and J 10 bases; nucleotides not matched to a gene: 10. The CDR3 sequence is CASSREGFAGEQFF. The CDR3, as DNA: TGTGCCAGCAGTCGGGAGGGTTTTGCAGGCGAGCAGTTCTTC.

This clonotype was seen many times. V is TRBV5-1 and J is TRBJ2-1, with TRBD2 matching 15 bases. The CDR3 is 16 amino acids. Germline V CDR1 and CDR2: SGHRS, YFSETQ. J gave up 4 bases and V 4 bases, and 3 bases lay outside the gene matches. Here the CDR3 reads CASSLGLAGGYNEQFF. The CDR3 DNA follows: TGCGCCAGCAGCCTCGGACTAGCGGGAGGGTACAATGAGCAGTTCTTC. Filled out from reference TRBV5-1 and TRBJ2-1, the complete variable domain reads KAGVTQTPRYLIKTRGQQVTLSCSPISGHRSVSWYQQTPGQGLQFLFEYFSETQRNKGNFPGRFSGRQFSNSRSEMNVSTLELGDSALYLCASSLGLAGGYNEQFFGPGTRLTVL.

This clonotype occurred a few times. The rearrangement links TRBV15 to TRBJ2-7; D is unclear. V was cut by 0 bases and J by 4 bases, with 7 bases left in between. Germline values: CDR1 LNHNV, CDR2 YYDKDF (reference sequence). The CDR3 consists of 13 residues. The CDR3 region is CATSRDQRYEQYF. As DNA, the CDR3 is TGTGCCACCAGCAGAGATCAACGGTACGAGCAGTACTTC.

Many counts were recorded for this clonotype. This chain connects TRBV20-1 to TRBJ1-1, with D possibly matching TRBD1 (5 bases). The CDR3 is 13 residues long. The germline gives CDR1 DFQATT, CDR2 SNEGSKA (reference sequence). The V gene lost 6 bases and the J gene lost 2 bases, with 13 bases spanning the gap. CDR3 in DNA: TGCAGTGCGGGGGGACCGAGCAACACTGAAGCTTTCTTT. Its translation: CSAGGPSNTEAFF.

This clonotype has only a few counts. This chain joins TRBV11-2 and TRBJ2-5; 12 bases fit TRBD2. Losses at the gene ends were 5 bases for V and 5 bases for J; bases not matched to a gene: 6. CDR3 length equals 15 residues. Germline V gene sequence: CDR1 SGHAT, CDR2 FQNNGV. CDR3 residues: CASSQGLAGWETQYF. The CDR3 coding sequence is TGTGCCAGCAGCCAAGGACTAGCGGGATGGGAGACCCAGTACTTC.